Listed here are 32 T cell receptor beta chains from one sample, sequenced in a study of blood T cell repertoires in COVID-19. Sequencing used immunoSEQ multiplex PCR; TCRdb keeps in-frame clones, though not all of them. The data show 150,000 to 180,000 clones, roughly 78% seen once. The sequencing input was peripheral blood. These receptors originate from a man at least 80 years old with acute or convalescent COVID-19.

There are a few counts of this clone. The chain's CDR3 is CASSPGQGGTGELFF. In DNA, the CDR3 is TGTGCCAGCAGCCCGGGACAGGGGGGCACCGGGGAGCTGTTTTTT. The gene calls are TRBV11-3 and TRBJ2-2, with TRBD1 identical over 11 bases. V lost 5 bases and J lost 4; bases outside the gene matches: 3. This CDR3 comprises 15 residues. Germline assignment: CDR1 SGHNT and CDR2 YENEEA. Complete variable domain (other parts from reference TRBV11-3 and TRBJ2-2): EAGVVQSPRYKIIEKKQPVAFWCNPISGHNTLYWYLQNLGQGPELLIRYENEEAVDDSQLPKDRFSAERLKGVDSTLKIQPAELGDSAVYLCASSPGQGGTGELFFGEGSRLTVL.

The chain joins TRBV29-1 to TRBJ1-3; D is uncertain. CDR3 length: 13 amino acids. In germline, CDR1 is SQVTM, CDR2 ANQGSEA. V was pared by 7 bases and J by 0 bases, with 10 bases between. For the CDR3, the DNA is TGCAGCGCTACCGCGAGCTCTGGAAACACCATATATTTT. It yields the protein CSATASSGNTIYF.

This sequence joins TRBV4-2 and TRBJ2-3, with 10 nucleotides matching TRBD2. Trimming took 4 bases from V and 3 from J; bases not matched to a gene: 4. The CDR3 extends over 15 amino acids. From germline, CDR1 is LGHNA and CDR2 YNFKEQ. As DNA, the CDR3 is TGTGCCAGCAGCCCCTTAGCGGGGGGAACAGATACGCAGTATTTT. Its translation is CASSPLAGGTDTQYF.

V and J are TRBV18 and TRBJ1-2; D is possibly TRBD1 (6 bases). Trimming removed 3 bases from V and 8 bases from J, with 13 bases in between. Per germline, CDR1 KGHSH and CDR2 LQKENI. CDR3 length equals 13 residues. The CDR3 region is CASSPAGGVGYTF. DNA for the CDR3: TGTGCCAGCTCACCCGCGGGGGGCGTGGGCTACACCTTC.

The rearrangement joins TRBV11-3 to TRBJ2-7; 9 bases line up with TRBD1. The CDR3 sequence is 15 residues long. Germline V gene data show CDR1 as SGHNT and CDR2 as YENEEA. V lost 5 bases to trimming and J lost 2 bases; unmatched junction nucleotides: 7. The CDR3: CASSLRTGAPYEQYF. In nucleotides, the CDR3 is TGTGCCAGCAGCCTAAGGACAGGGGCCCCCTACGAGCAGTACTTC.

This rearrangement joins TRBV12-3 or TRBV12-4 to TRBJ1-1; 9 bases are shared with TRBD1. Losses at the gene ends were 5 bases for V and 6 bases for J; bases not matched to a gene: 4. The CDR3 extends over 13 amino acids. For the CDR3, the DNA is TGTGCCAGCAGTCGGACAGGGGTCTCTGAAGCTTTCTTT. This sequence encodes CASSRTGVSEAFF.

V is TRBV5-4 and J is TRBJ1-2; 9 nucleotides align to TRBD1. V was clipped by 4 bases and J by 2 bases; unmatched bases: 3. The germline CDR1 and CDR2 sequences are SGHNT and YYREEE (reference sequence). The CDR3 spans 14 residues. This CDR3 is CASSVGQGNYGYTF. CDR3 sequence (DNA): TGTGCCAGCAGCGTGGGACAGGGAAACTATGGCTACACCTTC. Looking up the rest from reference TRBV5-4 and TRBJ1-2 gives the full variable domain: ETGVTQSPTHLIKTRGQQVTLRCSSQSGHNTVSWYQQALGQGPQFIFQYYREEENGRGNFPPRFSGLQFPNYSSELNVNALELDDSALYLCASSVGQGNYGYTFGSGTRLTVV.

The table lists this clone with a count of one. The DNA for the CDR3 is TGTGCCAGCAGCTCAACCGGGACTACTAACTATGGCTACACCTTC. It yields the protein CASSSTGTTNYGYTF. V and J are TRBV7-2 and TRBJ1-2; D perhaps matches TRBD1 (5 bases). There are 15 residues in the CDR3. The germline CDR1 and CDR2 sequences are SGHTA and FQGNSA. Trimming removed 4 bases at V and 0 bases at J, with 12 bases between.

The chain couples TRBV19 to TRBJ1-2; D is perhaps TRBD1 (5 bases). CDR1 and CDR2 from the germline V gene are LNHDA and SQIVND (reference sequence). This CDR3 spans 12 amino acids. Trimming pared 6 bases from V and 4 bases from J, leaving 9 bases between. CDR3 loop: CASRDISYGYTF. In DNA, the CDR3 is TGTGCCAGTAGGGACATCTCCTATGGCTACACCTTC.

This chain joins TRBV19 and TRBJ1-2; 10 bases match TRBD1. The CDR3 runs to 13 residues. The V segment lost 7 bases and the J segment 6 bases; nucleotides outside the gene matches: 5. The V gene's germline CDR1 is LNHDA and CDR2 SQIVND (reference sequence). In DNA form, the CDR3 reads TGTGCCAGTAAAAGCGGACAGGGGGATGGCTACACCTTC. It codes for CASKSGQGDGYTF.

The genes are TRBV27 and TRBJ2-7; 7 nucleotides agree with TRBD2. Losses at the gene ends were 6 bases for V and 4 bases for J; bases not matched to a gene: 21. Germline-derived CDR1 and CDR2 are MNHEY and SMNVEV (reference sequence). There are 18 residues in the CDR3. The CDR3 coding sequence is TGTGCCAGCAGCACCGGAGTCCAGGGACTACTCGGGAAGTACGAGCAGTACTTC. It specifies CASSTGVQGLLGKYEQYF.

This clone was seen more than once but under ten times. The V gene is TRBV5-4, the J gene TRBJ2-2; 9 nucleotides line up with TRBD1. The CDR3 has 15 residues. Germline lookup yields CDR1 SGHNT and CDR2 YYREEE (reference sequence). J was trimmed by 6 bases and V by 4 bases; bases with no gene match: 7. This CDR3 reads CASSEDRGRAGELFF. Written as DNA, the CDR3 is TGTGCCAGCAGCGAAGACAGGGGGAGAGCCGGGGAGCTGTTTTTT.

The sample holds a few counts of this clone. This rearrangement joins TRBV19 to TRBJ2-2; unclear D gene. CDR1 LNHDA and CDR2 SQIVND come from the germline V gene (reference sequence). There are 15 residues in the CDR3. Trimming took 0 bases from V and 6 from J, leaving 11 bases between them. Here the CDR3 reads CASSIEQNWAGELFF. In DNA form, the CDR3 reads TGTGCCAGTAGTATAGAACAGAACTGGGCCGGGGAGCTGTTTTTT.

This clone was counted between two and nine times. CDR3 DNA sequence: TGTGCCAGCAAAACAGGGTTATATTCACCCCTCCACTTT. It specifies CASKTGLYSPLHF. The chain recombines TRBV6-5 with TRBJ1-6; perhaps TRBD1 as D (6 bases). Per germline, CDR1 MNHEY and CDR2 SVGAGI. Trimming stripped 7 bases from V and 8 bases from J, with 12 bases between. The CDR3 consists of 13 residues.

The chain couples TRBV5-4 to TRBJ2-2, with 8 bases identical to TRBD1. Per the germline V gene, CDR1 is SGHNT and CDR2 is YYREEE (reference sequence). Trimming took 4 bases from V and 5 from J; bases not matched to a gene: 4. There are 14 residues in the CDR3. CDR3 in amino acids: CASSGQGGTGELFF. For the CDR3, the DNA is TGTGCCAGCAGCGGACAGGGTGGTACCGGGGAGCTGTTTTTT.

The chain employs TRBV6-2 or TRBV6-3 and TRBJ2-1; 12 nucleotides line up with TRBD2. This CDR3 spans 15 amino acids. V gave up 6 bases and J gave up 9 bases; unmatched junction bases: 9. Germline CDR1 MNHEY, CDR2 SVGEGT. For the CDR3, the DNA is TGTGCCAGCAGACCTTGGACTAGCGGGGCCCCTGAGCAGTTCTTC. It is translated as CASRPWTSGAPEQFF.

The chain is built from TRBV11-2 and TRBJ2-2, with 7 bases aligning to TRBD2. The germline CDR1 and CDR2 sequences are SGHAT and FQNNGV. J was trimmed by 4 bases and V by 0 bases; bases with no gene match: 5. This CDR3 is 16 amino acids long. CDR3 residues: CASSLEGGRVTGELFF. The CDR3 nucleotides read TGTGCCAGCAGCTTAGAAGGAGGGAGGGTCACCGGGGAGCTGTTTTTT.

V usage is TRBV7-2 and J usage is TRBJ2-7, with 7 nucleotides matching TRBD2. With V trimmed by 4 bases and J by 3 bases, 6 bases remained unmatched. CDR1 and CDR2 (germline): SGHTA, FQGNSA. The CDR3 covers 14 residues. CDR3 sequence (DNA): TGTGCCAGCAGCTCAGGGACTAAGTTCTACGAGCAGTACTTC. Translation gives CASSSGTKFYEQYF.

The chain recombines TRBV4-2 with TRBJ2-2; 9 bases align to TRBD2. The CDR3 has 18 residues. Germline V lookup: CDR1 LGHNA, CDR2 YNFKEQ. Trimming took 2 bases from V and 0 from J; bases not matched to a gene: 7. In DNA form, the CDR3 reads TGTGCCAGCAGCCAACCCCTAGCGGGACATGCGAACACCGGGGAGCTGTTTTTT. This sequence encodes CASSQPLAGHANTGELFF.

V is TRBV6-6 and J is TRBJ2-1, with D unclear. The CDR3 consists of 15 residues. Trimming took 6 bases from V and 1 from J, leaving 13 bases between them. The germline CDR1 and CDR2 sequences are MNHNY and SVGAGI (reference sequence). Here the CDR3 DNA reads TGTGCCAGCAGCACCTTGGGCCCTTCCTACAATGAGCAGTTCTTC. This gives the protein CASSTLGPSYNEQFF.

The chain carries TRBV7-3 and TRBJ2-1; 7 positions agree with TRBD1. The CDR3 sequence is 16 residues long. J was trimmed by 7 bases and V by 5 bases; bases with no gene match: 14. In germline, CDR1 is SGHTA, CDR2 FQGTGA. The CDR3 here is CASSARAERGRNEQFF. CDR3 bases: TGTGCCAGCAGCGCCCGGGCGGAGAGGGGGCGGAATGAGCAGTTCTTC. Drawing the rest from reference TRBV7-3 and TRBJ2-1, the complete variable domain is GAGVSQTPSNKVTEKGKYVELRCDPISGHTALYWYRQSLGQGPEFLIYFQGTGAADDSGLPNDRFFAVRPEGSVSTLKIQRTERGDSAVYLCASSARAERGRNEQFFGPGTRLTVL.

DNA for the CDR3: TGTGCCACCAGTGATTCCCCCCGAGATACGCAGTATTTT. This gives the protein CATSDSPRDTQYF. The rearrangement joins TRBV24-1 to TRBJ2-3; D remains ambiguous. V gave up 2 bases and J gave up 5 bases, with 7 bases separating them. From germline, CDR1 is KGHDR and CDR2 SFDVKD. This CDR3 has 13 residues.

V gene TRBV30 combines with J gene TRBJ2-1; possibly TRBD2 for D (5 bases). V lost 5 bases and J 1 base, leaving 9 bases between the germline ends. CDR3 size: 13 residues. The germline V gene has CDR1 GTSNPN and CDR2 SVGIG (reference sequence). For the CDR3, the DNA is TGTGCCTGGGATCCGGGATCCTACAATGAGCAGTTCTTC. Translation: CAWDPGSYNEQFF.

The V and J genes are TRBV6-5 and TRBJ2-7; 7 nucleotides match TRBD1. V lost 6 bases, J lost 5 bases, and 4 bases stayed unmatched. The CDR3 is made up of 12 amino acids. Per germline, CDR1 MNHEY and CDR2 SVGAGI. The CDR3 DNA is TGTGCCAGCAGCCTTACAGGGGACGAGCAGTACGTC. It is translated as CASSLTGDEQYV.

The chain recombines TRBV5-1 with TRBJ1-2, with 9 nucleotides matching TRBD1. J was trimmed by 3 bases and V by 0 bases; bases with no gene match: 6. The CDR3 has 16 amino acids. Germline CDR1 and CDR2: SGHRS and YFSETQ. CDR3 coding DNA: TGCGCCAGCAGCTTGGGTACAGGGGGCATTGACTATGGCTACACCTTC. Its translation is CASSLGTGGIDYGYTF.

In its sample, this clone was seen once. The chain recombines TRBV5-1 with TRBJ1-4, with 8 bases fitting TRBD1. Looked up from germline, CDR1 is SGHRS and CDR2 is YFSETQ. V gave up 4 bases and J gave up 7 bases; unmatched junction bases: 12. The CDR3 sequence is 16 residues long. CDR3 nucleotide sequence: TGCGCCAGCAGCCCGCAAGGCGCAGGGGGCAGTGAAAAACTGTTTTTT. This translates into CASSPQGAGGSEKLFF.

The CDR3 sequence: CASKRGSNTGELFF. The CDR3 DNA follows: TGTGCCAGCAAGAGAGGCAGTAACACCGGGGAGCTGTTTTTT. This sequence joins TRBV2 and TRBJ2-2; D is undetermined. Germline CDR1 SNHLY, CDR2 FYNNEI. The V gene lost 7 bases and the J gene lost 2 bases, with 11 bases spanning the gap. This CDR3 is built from 14 residues.

A word on this clone: Different DNA sequences within this sample yield the same CDR3. This chain connects TRBV5-1 to TRBJ1-5; maybe TRBD1 (5 bases). Trimming cost V 0 bases and J 5 bases, with 9 bases left between them. The germline V gene encodes CDR1 SGHRS and CDR2 YFSETQ. The CDR3 totals 14 residues. CDR3: CASSLGGGDQPQHF. CDR3 coding DNA: TGCGCCAGCAGCTTGGGGGGCGGAGATCAGCCCCAGCATTTT.

Only one count was recorded for this clone. The rearrangement joins TRBV5-1 to TRBJ2-5; 10 bases align to TRBD1. CDR3 size: 15 residues. V shed 5 bases and J 3 bases; nucleotides not matched to a gene: 7. Germline V gene data show CDR1 as SGHRS and CDR2 as YFSETQ. The CDR3 spells CASRARGTGEETQYF. The CDR3 DNA sequence: TGCGCCAGCAGAGCTCGAGGGACAGGGGAAGAGACCCAGTACTTC.

The CDR3 bases are TGTGCCAGTAGCTTGACAGGTCCGAACACTGAAGCTTTCTTT. This translates into CASSLTGPNTEAFF. The V call is TRBV19, the J call TRBJ1-1; possible D gene TRBD1, 6 bases. V was trimmed by 6 bases and J by 1 base, leaving 12 bases between them. The CDR3 spans 14 residues. Germline CDR1 reads LNHDA; CDR2 reads SQIVND (reference sequence).

The chain has TRBV7-7 and TRBJ2-3; 8 nucleotides align to TRBD2. Germline loops: CDR1 SSHAT, CDR2 FNYEAQ (reference sequence). CDR3 length: 15 amino acids. V shed 1 base and J 7 bases; nucleotides not matched to a gene: 7. The CDR3 sequence is CASSLDYGGANTQYF. The CDR3 DNA follows: TGTGCCAGCAGCTTAGATTACGGGGGGGCAAATACGCAGTATTTT.

This clone was observed a few times. This sequence joins TRBV10-2 and TRBJ1-6; 7 positions match TRBD1. This CDR3 has 14 residues. The junction had 3 bases not matched to a gene; V was cut back by 8 bases and J by 2 bases. Per the germline V gene, CDR1 is WSHSY and CDR2 is SAAADI. The DNA of the CDR3 is TGCGCCAGCGGAGGGGGCACCTATAATTCACCCCTCCACTTT. It translates to CASGGGTYNSPLHF.